What follows are 22 T cell receptor beta chains derived from one specimen sequenced in a study of blood T cell repertoires in COVID-19. TCRdb's copy holds only in-frame clones and misses some; the assay was immunoSEQ multiplex PCR. This table has about 200,000 clones, over 70% appearing once. Sequenced: peripheral blood. These receptors were collected from a man aged 40-55 years with acute or convalescent COVID-19.

This clone appeared a few times. V gene TRBV5-4 combines with J gene TRBJ1-2; D is perhaps TRBD1 (5 bases). Germline-derived CDR1 and CDR2 are SGHNT and YYREEE (reference sequence). V was cut by 3 bases and J by 5 bases, with 11 bases left in between. CDR3 length: 13 amino acids. The CDR3 coding sequence is TGTGCCAGCAGCTCCCAGGGTGTTTATGGCTACACCTTC. Translated: CASSSQGVYGYTF. Full variable domain (rest looked up from reference TRBV5-4 and TRBJ1-2): ETGVTQSPTHLIKTRGQQVTLRCSSQSGHNTVSWYQQALGQGPQFIFQYYREEENGRGNFPPRFSGLQFPNYSSELNVNALELDDSALYLCASSSQGVYGYTFGSGTRLTVV.

J is TRBJ2-1 and V is TRBV11-1; 7 bases match TRBD2. Trimming at V came to 5 bases and at J to 7 bases, leaving 11 bases not matched to a gene. Germline V gene data show CDR1 as SGHAT and CDR2 as FQDESV (reference sequence). The CDR3 runs to 15 residues. The CDR3 loop reads CASSVGGQGGNEQFF. CDR3 coding DNA: TGTGCCAGCAGCGTTGGAGGGCAGGGAGGGAATGAGCAGTTCTTC.

The CDR3: CASSLGLHQEQFF. The CDR3 DNA reads as TGTGCCAGCAGCTTGGGACTGCATCAAGAGCAGTTCTTC. The chain is built from TRBV11-2 and TRBJ2-1, with D tentatively TRBD2 (6 bases). There are 13 residues in the CDR3. With 3 bases removed from V and 10 bases from J, the gap between germline ends came to 13 bases. Per the germline V gene, CDR1 is SGHAT and CDR2 is FQNNGV.

This chain links TRBV27 with TRBJ1-2; D gene ambiguous. The germline gives CDR1 MNHEY, CDR2 SMNVEV (reference sequence). The CDR3 loop spans 13 amino acids. Trimming shortened V by 6 bases and J by 6 bases, and 14 bases separated the two germline ends. This CDR3 reads CASSPRDRNGYTF. The CDR3 region has the DNA TGTGCCAGCAGCCCCCGGGATCGAAATGGCTACACCTTC.

The chain has TRBV7-9 and TRBJ1-1; D is unresolved. The V and J ends lost 3 bases and 2 bases respectively, with 4 bases between them. Germline CDR1 reads SEHNR; CDR2 reads FQNEAQ (reference sequence). This CDR3 contains 12 residues. The CDR3 loop is CASSFINTEAFF. The CDR3 DNA sequence: TGTGCCAGCAGCTTCATCAACACTGAAGCTTTCTTT.

J is TRBJ2-7 and V is TRBV7-9; 10 nucleotides agree with TRBD1. The CDR3 has 13 amino acids. V lost 10 bases, J lost 7 bases, and 10 bases stayed unmatched. Looked up from germline, CDR1 is SEHNR and CDR2 is FQNEAQ (reference sequence). CDR3 amino acids: CAIDRGQSGEQYF. The CDR3 DNA follows: TGTGCCATAGACAGGGGGCAGTCCGGGGAGCAGTACTTC.

The gene calls are TRBV15 and TRBJ1-1, with no clear D. Germline lookup yields CDR1 LNHNV and CDR2 YYDKDF (reference sequence). V gave up 5 bases and J gave up 0 bases, with 7 bases separating them. This CDR3 is 13 amino acids long. In DNA, the CDR3 is TGTGCCACCAGCGAGGCGTTGAACACTGAAGCTTTCTTT. It codes for CATSEALNTEAFF.

The chain links TRBV6-4 to TRBJ2-1, with 7 bases matching TRBD2. V gave up 7 bases and J gave up 7 bases; unmatched junction bases: 10. Germline V gene sequence: CDR1 MRHNA, CDR2 SNTAGT. The length of the CDR3 is 14 residues. Here the CDR3 reads CASNMRLATNEQFF. The CDR3 coding sequence is TGTGCCAGCAACATGAGACTAGCCACAAATGAGCAGTTCTTC.

This chain joins TRBV9 and TRBJ1-6; D might be TRBD1 (6 bases). The CDR3 has 18 residues. Trimming cost V 0 bases and J 7 bases, with 20 bases left between them. Germline loops: CDR1 SGDLS, CDR2 YYNGEE. CDR3 loop: CASSVDPGSGGRNSPLHF. As DNA, the CDR3 is TGTGCCAGCAGCGTAGATCCGGGCTCCGGGGGGCGGAATTCACCCCTCCACTTT. Based on the CDR3 plus reference TRBV9 and TRBJ1-6, the full variable domain is DSGVTQTPKHLITATGQRVTLRCSPRSGDLSVYWYQQSLDQGLQFLIQYYNGEERAKGNILERFSAQQFPDLHSELNLSSLELGDSALYFCASSVDPGSGGRNSPLHFGNGTRLTVT.

In its sample, this clone was seen once. V gene TRBV28 combines with J gene TRBJ1-4; D gene unclear. Germline V gene sequence: CDR1 MDHEN, CDR2 SYDVKM. The CDR3 consists of 13 residues. V was pared by 6 bases and J by 5 bases, with 10 bases between. CDR3 residues: CASSRNKNEKLFF. CDR3 DNA sequence: TGTGCCAGCAGCCGAAACAAGAATGAAAAACTGTTTTTT.

This sequence joins TRBV5-4 and TRBJ2-1; D is possibly TRBD1 (5 bases). Germline CDR1 reads SGHNT; CDR2 reads YYREEE (reference sequence). The CDR3 covers 13 residues. V was clipped by 5 bases and J by 4 bases, with 10 bases between them. This CDR3 is CASRLQVYNEQFF. The CDR3, as DNA: TGTGCCAGCAGGCTACAGGTTTACAATGAGCAGTTCTTC.

This clone showed up just once. This chain joins TRBV24-1 and TRBJ1-2; no clear D gene. Trimming pared 4 bases from V and 1 base from J, leaving 6 bases between. Germline V gene lookup returns CDR1 KGHDR and CDR2 SFDVKD. CDR3 length equals 13 residues. The CDR3 coding sequence is TGTGCCACCAGTGACGGTGGTAACTATGGCTACACCTTC. Translated: CATSDGGNYGYTF.

This chain connects TRBV25-1 to TRBJ1-5; 9 bases are shared with TRBD1. The length of the CDR3 is 14 residues. CDR1 is MGHDK and CDR2 is SYGVNS in the germline V gene. The V segment lost 4 bases and the J segment 5 bases; nucleotides outside the gene matches: 3. The CDR3 is CASSGTGDHQPQHF. In DNA form, the CDR3 reads TGTGCCAGCAGTGGGACAGGGGATCATCAGCCCCAGCATTTT.

The chain is built from TRBV11-2 and TRBJ1-1, with 8 bases lining up with TRBD1. The CDR3 has 19 amino acids. V was pared by 1 base and J by 0 bases, with 13 bases of the junction left unmatched. The germline gives CDR1 SGHAT, CDR2 FQNNGV. CDR3 nucleotides: TGTGCCAGCAGCTTAGGACAGGGGCGCACGCAATTAATGAACACTGAAGCTTTCTTT. Its translation is CASSLGQGRTQLMNTEAFF.

This chain connects TRBV6-1 to TRBJ1-5; 7 bases line up with TRBD1. This CDR3 is built from 15 residues. The V gene's germline CDR1 is MNHNS and CDR2 SASEGT. Germline trimming cut 3 bases from V and 2 bases from J; bases unmatched to any gene: 4. The CDR3 sequence: CASSETGLGNQPQHF. In nucleotides, the CDR3 is TGTGCCAGCAGTGAGACAGGGTTGGGCAATCAGCCCCAGCATTTT.

The table lists this clone with a few counts. The chain has TRBV9 and TRBJ2-7; tentatively, D is TRBD1 (5 bases). The CDR3 is made up of 15 amino acids. The ends were cut back, 3 bases at V and 0 bases at J, with 13 bases in the middle. Germline assignment: CDR1 SGDLS and CDR2 YYNGEE. In nucleotides, the CDR3 is TGTGCCAGCAGCGCCCTCCCGGACACCTCCTACGAGCAGTACTTC. This sequence encodes CASSALPDTSYEQYF. Full variable domain (remainder filled in from reference TRBV9 and TRBJ2-7): DSGVTQTPKHLITATGQRVTLRCSPRSGDLSVYWYQQSLDQGLQFLIQYYNGEERAKGNILERFSAQQFPDLHSELNLSSLELGDSALYFCASSALPDTSYEQYFGPGTRLTVT.

CDR3 loop: CSVEMPGQGVGGYTF. Written as DNA, the CDR3 is TGCAGCGTTGAAATGCCGGGACAGGGTGTTGGAGGCTACACCTTC. The V and J genes are TRBV29-1 and TRBJ1-2, with TRBD1 identical over 9 bases. This CDR3 spans 15 amino acids. Trimming removed 2 bases from V and 8 bases from J; junction bases left unmatched: 12. CDR1 SQVTM and CDR2 ANQGSEA come from the germline V gene.

This sequence joins TRBV10-3 and TRBJ2-2, with 7 bases aligning to TRBD2. The CDR3 length is 12 residues. Germline V gives CDR1 ENHRY, CDR2 SYGVKD. CDR3 protein: CAGGRNTGELFF. CDR3 nucleotide sequence: TGTGCGGGCGGGAGGAACACCGGGGAGCTGTTTTTT.

The chain has TRBV5-8 and TRBJ2-2, with TRBD1 as a possible D gene (6 bases). This CDR3 region has 15 residues. CDR1 SGHTS and CDR2 YDEGEE come from the germline V gene. V was pared by 3 bases and J by 1 base, with 10 bases between. CDR3 sequence: CASSSGTLNTGELFF. The CDR3, as DNA: TGTGCCAGCAGCTCCGGGACACTGAACACCGGGGAGCTGTTTTTT.

The V and J genes are TRBV5-1 and TRBJ1-3; D unresolved. The CDR3 is 15 amino acids. Germline V lookup: CDR1 SGHRS, CDR2 YFSETQ. V lost 0 bases, J lost 1 base, and 8 bases lay in between. The CDR3: CASSLEPVSGNTIYF. In DNA form, the CDR3 reads TGCGCCAGCAGCTTGGAGCCTGTGTCTGGAAACACCATATATTTT.

V usage is TRBV2 and J usage is TRBJ2-2, with D maybe TRBD2 (6 bases). Deletions cut 4 bases from V and 5 bases from J, with 11 bases between. The length of the CDR3 is 14 residues. From germline, CDR1 is SNHLY and CDR2 FYNNEI. The CDR3, as DNA: TGTGCCAGCAGTGCGGCCCTAGCGACCGGGGAGCTGTTTTTT. Its protein product is CASSAALATGELFF.

The V and J genes are TRBV7-2 and TRBJ2-3; 9 positions match TRBD1. Trimming cost V 10 bases and J 4 bases; bases outside gene matches: 15. Germline lookup yields CDR1 SGHTA and CDR2 FQGNSA. The CDR3 covers 16 residues. CDR3 residues: CATKDFPGQGPDTQYF. DNA for the CDR3: TGTGCCACCAAAGACTTTCCGGGACAGGGACCAGATACGCAGTATTTT. The full variable domain, with the rest looked up from reference TRBV7-2 and TRBJ2-3, is GAGVSQSPSNKVTEKGKDVELRCDPISGHTALYWYRQSLGQGLEFLIYFQGNSAPDKSGLPSDRFSAERTGGSVSTLTIQRTQQEDSAVYLCATKDFPGQGPDTQYFGPGTRLTVL.